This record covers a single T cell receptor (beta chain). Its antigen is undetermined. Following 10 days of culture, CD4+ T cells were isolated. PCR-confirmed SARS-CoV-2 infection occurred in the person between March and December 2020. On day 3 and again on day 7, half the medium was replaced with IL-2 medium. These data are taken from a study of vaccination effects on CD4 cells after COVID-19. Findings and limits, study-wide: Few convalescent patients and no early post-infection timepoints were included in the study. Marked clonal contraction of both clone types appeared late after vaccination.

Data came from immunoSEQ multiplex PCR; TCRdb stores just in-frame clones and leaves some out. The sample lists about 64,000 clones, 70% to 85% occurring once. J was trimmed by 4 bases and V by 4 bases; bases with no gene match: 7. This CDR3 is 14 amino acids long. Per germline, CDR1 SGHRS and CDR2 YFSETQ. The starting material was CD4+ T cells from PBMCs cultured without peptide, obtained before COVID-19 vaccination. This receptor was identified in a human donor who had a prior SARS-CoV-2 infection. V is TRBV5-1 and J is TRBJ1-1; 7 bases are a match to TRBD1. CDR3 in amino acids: CASSIYRGGTEAFF. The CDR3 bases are TGCGCCAGCAGCATATACAGGGGTGGCACTGAAGCTTTCTTT.